Described below is a single TCR beta chain sequence and its context. The data originate from a study of T cells in Graves' hyperthyroidism and ophthalmopathy. The investigators amplified TCR beta CDR3 regions from RNA transcripts. The TCR CDR3 first-round RT-PCR relied on the HTBI primer set. TCRdb reanalysed the multiplex PCR reads using MiXCR and keeps one entry per CDR3 protein. The data contain 450,000 to 700,000 distinct CDR3 sequences, 46% of them singletons. Germline V CDR1 and CDR2: SEHNR, FQNEAQ (reference sequence). The V gene lost 5 bases and the J gene lost 8 bases, with 12 bases spanning the gap. The CDR3 sequence is 12 residues long.

Sequenced material: peripheral blood or thyroid tissue (not recorded which). The clonotype originates from a woman aged 18-29 years with Graves' hyperthyroidism. V is TRBV7-9 and J is TRBJ1-1; D is possibly TRBD1 (5 bases). The CDR3 protein is CASSQMGREAFF. CDR3 in DNA: TGTGCCAGCAGCCAAATGGGACGGGAAGCTTTCTTT.